This T cell receptor beta chain was observed in a study of Ad26.COV2.S vaccination and SARS-CoV-2 variants (dated by TCRdb to the early 2020s). The study in broad terms: Vaccine-arm donors came from COV1001, a multicentre, randomized, double-blind, placebo-controlled phase I-IIa trial of Ad26.COV2.S in healthy adults. TCRbeta repertoire sequencing was used to assess the specificity and breadth of SARS-CoV-2-reactive T cell receptors after Ad26.COV2.S vaccination. Investigators did not know the trial group allocation while performing experiments and assessing outcomes. A total of around 32 samples were included in the TCR-sequenced set, comprising 19 Ad26.COV2.S vaccine recipients, 5 placebo recipients and 8 SARS-CoV-2 convalescent individuals. Ad26.COV2.S was administered intramuscularly at a dose of 5x10^10 or 1x10^11 viral particles, either as one shot or as two shots given 56 days apart. Participants in the trial were split at random into five groups of five each, receiving low-dose or high-dose Ad26.COV2.S once or twice, or else placebo on both occasions.

From cysteine to phenylalanine, the CDR3 is 18 amino acids long. Solely the CDR3 DNA is kept, with 54 bases framed from the first base. CDR1 and CDR2, per the germline V gene (reference sequence), are LNHDA and SQIVND. Relative to germline, V is 8 bases shorter and J is 10 bases shorter, with 35 bases between their ends. The immunoSEQ Assay was the method used to sequence TCRbeta CDR3 regions. After extraction, genomic DNA underwent amplification by bias-controlled multiplex PCR, followed by high-throughput sequencing. The paper's data handling went like this. Collapsing and filtering of sequences were performed to quantify the absolute abundance of each unique TCRbeta CDR3 region. Usable DNA was measured by amplifying reference genes present in all nucleated cells, and TCRbeta template counts were normalized to that usable DNA to estimate T cell fraction. Repertoire TCRs were annotated as SARS-CoV-2-specific when V gene, CDR3 amino acid sequence and J gene were exactly matched to a known reactive TCR set. The reference SARS-CoV-2 TCR set came from MIRA and was filtered for enrichment in COVID-19-positive ImmuneCODE repertoires, removing public or cross-reactive TCRs. Based on the MIRA antigens, annotated TCRs were further analysed at the level of specific ORF or position within ORF. Depth was the summed frequency of annotated unique rearrangements, while breadth was defined as annotated unique rearrangements over total unique productive rearrangements. TCR breadth was compared between groups using two-sided Wilcoxon rank-sum tests. TCRdb took this table from immuneACCESS and kept in-frame rearrangements with V and J called. Such tables lack part of the clones; where checked against another copy, unresolved V genes explain under half of the gap, and the rest is unexplained. Clone size and V and J calls were adopted from that table, with D and trimming inferred from the DNA. The table for this sample lists 350,000 to 500,000 clones; around nine tenths of them were counted only once. Less than 4% of the sample comes from the top ten.

Of note for this clone: Its recognized antigen is unknown. No clone much larger than this one lies a single base away; base qualities are absent.

The treatment or condition label, read with the paper, signifies: roughly 18 received Ad26.COV2.S at low or high dose, single or two shots; roughly five received placebo; per-sample allocation not given. Repertoires of vaccine and placebo recipients were sequenced from samples collected on day 63 after the first injection. Cohort 1b enrolled roughly 25 adults aged 18-55 years at a single site in Boston, USA, between 29 July and 7 August 2020. As a vaccine, Ad26.COV2.S was a replication-incompetent adenovirus type 26 vector that expressed a prefusion-stabilized SARS-CoV-2 spike protein derived from the original Wuhan strain. Study-level results and caveats: Comparable non-spike TCR breadth was observed between vaccine and placebo recipients, consistent with only spike being contained in the vaccine. After vaccination, substantial breadth of spike-specific CD8+ and CD4+ T cell responses was reported. Comparing responses between vaccine doses or regimens was not something the study was powered to do. Ad26.COV2.S recipients had higher spike-specific TCR breadth than placebo recipients (P = 0.0014). It was noted by the authors that total T cell responses may have been underestimated by the TCR breadth and depth analyses.

The rearrangement joined TRBV19 to TRBJ1-1; matching of 5 bases hints at TRBD1 as the D gene. The sequence derives from a person between 18 and 59 years old who received the Ad26.COV2.S COVID-19 vaccine or a placebo. The material was peripheral blood, obtained in a trial of Ad26.COV2.S vaccine versus placebo. The CDR3 is CASGGGGPETRVLDLAFF. Here is the DNA: TGTGCCAGTGGCGGTGGGGGACCCGAAACGCGTGTTTTGGATTTAGCTTTCTTT.